A selection of T cell receptor beta chains follows, all from one sample in a study of neurological immune-mediated disorders. One entry per CDR3 protein, called by TCRdb with MiXCR from the 5' RACE reads. The sample carries around 28,000 distinct CDR3 sequences, 2% to 2.5% recorded once. The sequenced sample consisted of PBMCs. Receptors were obtained from a woman between 50 and 59 years old with multiple sclerosis. The CDR3 runs from the conserved cysteine through the conserved F or W. D genes are given only for firm matches. Not all rows give a size; the values are once, few, many and, for expanded clones, a class.

j_call: TRBJ2-5; d_call: TRBD1; clone_size: many; cdr3_length: 14; v_call: TRBV20-1; cdr3_nt: TGCAGTGCTATTAAAGCGACAGGGAAAGAGACCCAGTACTTC; cdr3_aa: CSAIKATGKETQYF
j_call: TRBJ2-5; d_call: NA; clone_size: many; cdr3_length: 14; v_call: TRBV7-8; cdr3_nt: TGTGCCAGCAGCAGCCGCCCCCCTTTAGAGACCCAGTACTTC; cdr3_aa: CASSSRPPLETQYF
j_call: TRBJ1-1; d_call: NA; clone_size: many; cdr3_length: 14; v_call: TRBV20-1; cdr3_nt: TGCAGTGCTAGGCGCGGGGGCCTTAACACTGAAGCTTTCTTT; cdr3_aa: CSARRGGLNTEAFF
j_call: TRBJ1-1; d_call: NA; clone_size: medium-sized; cdr3_length: 15; v_call: TRBV7-2; cdr3_nt: TGTGCCAGCAGCTACCCCCTCGTGGGCGTTGATGAAGCTTTCTTT; cdr3_aa: CASSYPLVGVDEAFF
j_call: TRBJ2-7; d_call: TRBD1; clone_size: many; cdr3_length: 14; v_call: TRBV10-3; cdr3_nt: TGTGCCATCAGTGGGACAGGGGGCCTATACGAGCAGTACTTC; cdr3_aa: CAISGTGGLYEQYF
j_call: TRBJ2-5; d_call: NA; clone_size: many; cdr3_length: 14; v_call: TRBV5-6; cdr3_nt: TGTGCCAGCAGCCGGATTGGGCAACAAGAGACCCAGTACTTC; cdr3_aa: CASSRIGQQETQYF
j_call: TRBJ2-1; d_call: NA; clone_size: many; cdr3_length: 13; v_call: TRBV20-1; cdr3_nt: TGCAGTGCGTGGGCTGGCTCCTACAATGAGCAGTTCTTC; cdr3_aa: CSAWAGSYNEQFF
j_call: TRBJ1-2; d_call: NA; clone_size: many; cdr3_length: 13; v_call: TRBV6-2/TRBV6-3; cdr3_nt: TGTGCCAGCAACCCTTTCAACTATAATGGCTACACCTTC; cdr3_aa: CASNPFNYNGYTF
j_call: TRBJ2-5; d_call: NA; clone_size: few; cdr3_length: 16; v_call: TRBV7-2; cdr3_nt: TGTGCCAGCAGCTCGGGGGACTCATGGTACCAAGAGACCCAGTACTTC; cdr3_aa: CASSSGDSWYQETQYF
j_call: TRBJ2-1; d_call: NA; clone_size: NA; cdr3_length: 13; v_call: TRBV3-1; cdr3_nt: TGTGCCAGCAGCCAATCAGTATACAATGAGCAGTTCTTC; cdr3_aa: CASSQSVYNEQFF
j_call: TRBJ2-7; d_call: NA; clone_size: few; cdr3_length: 15; v_call: TRBV7-9; cdr3_nt: TGTGCCAGCAGCCCACAGACTAGAGGGGGCTACGAGCAGTACTTC; cdr3_aa: CASSPQTRGGYEQYF
j_call: TRBJ2-1; d_call: TRBD2; clone_size: medium-sized; cdr3_length: 18; v_call: TRBV7-3; cdr3_nt: TGTGCCAGCAGACCAACTCTCCTAGCGGGAGGCTATTACAATGAGCAGTTCTTC; cdr3_aa: CASRPTLLAGGYYNEQFF
j_call: TRBJ1-2; d_call: NA; clone_size: many; cdr3_length: 10; v_call: TRBV20-1; cdr3_nt: TGCAGTGCTAGGACCTATGGCTACACCTTC; cdr3_aa: CSARTYGYTF
j_call: TRBJ2-2; d_call: TRBD1; clone_size: many; cdr3_length: 16; v_call: TRBV28; cdr3_nt: TGTGCCAGCAGTCCGCCGGGGACAGTGAACACCGGGGAGCTGTTTTTT; cdr3_aa: CASSPPGTVNTGELFF
j_call: TRBJ2-7; d_call: NA; clone_size: many; cdr3_length: 13; v_call: TRBV5-1; cdr3_nt: TGCGCCAGCAGCTTGGGTCAATACTACGAGCAGTACTTC; cdr3_aa: CASSLGQYYEQYF
j_call: TRBJ2-7; d_call: NA; clone_size: many; cdr3_length: 12; v_call: TRBV5-1; cdr3_nt: TGCGCCAGCAGCGACGGGATCTACGAGCAGTACTTC; cdr3_aa: CASSDGIYEQYF
j_call: TRBJ2-1; d_call: TRBD2; clone_size: many; cdr3_length: 15; v_call: TRBV15; cdr3_nt: TGTGCCACCAGCATAGGCGGGAGCATAGACAATGAGCAGTTCTTC; cdr3_aa: CATSIGGSIDNEQFF
j_call: TRBJ2-7; d_call: NA; clone_size: few; cdr3_length: 12; v_call: TRBV29-1; cdr3_nt: TGCAGCGTCGGCCCGGGACCGCACGACCAGTACTTC; cdr3_aa: CSVGPGPHDQYF
j_call: TRBJ2-7; d_call: NA; clone_size: many; cdr3_length: 14; v_call: TRBV3-1; cdr3_nt: TGTGCCAGCAGCCAAGGCTTACCCCCCTACGAGCAGTACTTC; cdr3_aa: CASSQGLPPYEQYF
j_call: TRBJ2-3; d_call: TRBD2; clone_size: many; cdr3_length: 16; v_call: TRBV4-1; cdr3_nt: TGCGCCAGCAGCCAAGGGGTCGGGGGGGGAACAGATACGCAGTATTTT; cdr3_aa: CASSQGVGGGTDTQYF
j_call: TRBJ1-1; d_call: NA; clone_size: many; cdr3_length: 14; v_call: TRBV12-3/TRBV12-4; cdr3_nt: TGTGCCAGCAGGCTAACCGAAAGGGTTGGTGAAGCTTTCTTT; cdr3_aa: CASRLTERVGEAFF
j_call: TRBJ1-1; d_call: NA; clone_size: NA; cdr3_length: 14; v_call: TRBV5-4; cdr3_nt: TGTGCCAGCAGCTTGCAGGGGATGAACACTGAAGCTTTCTTT; cdr3_aa: CASSLQGMNTEAFF
j_call: TRBJ1-5; d_call: NA; clone_size: many; cdr3_length: 18; v_call: TRBV7-8; cdr3_nt: TGTGCCAGCAGCTCGACCCCCCTACAGGGCGCCGGCAATCAGCCCCAGCATTTT; cdr3_aa: CASSSTPLQGAGNQPQHF
j_call: TRBJ2-3; d_call: NA; clone_size: many; cdr3_length: 15; v_call: TRBV7-3; cdr3_nt: TGTGCCAGCAGCCCGTCCTCGGACCGGGGAGATACGCAGTATTTT; cdr3_aa: CASSPSSDRGDTQYF
j_call: TRBJ1-1; d_call: NA; clone_size: medium-sized; cdr3_length: 15; v_call: TRBV3-1; cdr3_nt: TGTGCCAGCAGCCACATGGGGCAGGGGCGGACTGAAGCTTTCTTT; cdr3_aa: CASSHMGQGRTEAFF
j_call: TRBJ2-3; d_call: TRBD2; clone_size: many; cdr3_length: 15; v_call: TRBV5-1; cdr3_nt: TGCGCCAGCAGCTTGGATCGCGGGAGGGATGATACGCAGTATTTT; cdr3_aa: CASSLDRGRDDTQYF
j_call: TRBJ2-4; d_call: TRBD1; clone_size: many; cdr3_length: 16; v_call: TRBV5-1; cdr3_nt: TGCGCCAGCACCCGGGACAGCGACCTAGCCAAAAACATTCAGTACTTC; cdr3_aa: CASTRDSDLAKNIQYF
j_call: TRBJ1-3; d_call: NA; clone_size: medium-sized; cdr3_length: 20; v_call: TRBV5-6; cdr3_nt: TGTGCCAGCAGCTCCAGAAACAAGACAGGCTTTCTCGTTTTTCGCGACACCATATATTTT; cdr3_aa: CASSSRNKTGFLVFRDTIYF
j_call: TRBJ2-3; d_call: NA; clone_size: few; cdr3_length: 13; v_call: TRBV7-2; cdr3_nt: TGTGCCAGCAGCCTCGGTTCGGCAGATACGCAGTATTTT; cdr3_aa: CASSLGSADTQYF
j_call: TRBJ1-1; d_call: TRBD1; clone_size: many; cdr3_length: 16; v_call: TRBV7-2; cdr3_nt: TGTGCCAGCAGCTTGGCGGGACAGGGTTTGAACACTGAAGCTTTCTTT; cdr3_aa: CASSLAGQGLNTEAFF
j_call: TRBJ1-3; d_call: NA; clone_size: many; cdr3_length: 14; v_call: TRBV18; cdr3_nt: TGTGCCAGCTCACCACAGGGCTTCGTCAACACCATATATTTT; cdr3_aa: CASSPQGFVNTIYF
j_call: TRBJ2-5; d_call: TRBD2; clone_size: many; cdr3_length: 17; v_call: TRBV20-1; cdr3_nt: TGCAGTGCTAGAGATCGGGGTTTAGCGGGAATCCAAGAGACCCAGTACTTC; cdr3_aa: CSARDRGLAGIQETQYF
j_call: TRBJ1-2; d_call: NA; clone_size: many; cdr3_length: 11; v_call: TRBV18; cdr3_nt: TGTGCCAGCTCATCAGCAGGGGCCCACACCTTC; cdr3_aa: CASSSAGAHTF
j_call: TRBJ2-1; d_call: TRBD1; clone_size: few; cdr3_length: 16; v_call: TRBV2; cdr3_nt: TGTGCAAGCAAAAAAACCCGGGACAGGGCTTCGAATGAGCAGTTCTTC; cdr3_aa: CASKKTRDRASNEQFF
j_call: TRBJ1-5; d_call: NA; clone_size: few; cdr3_length: 13; v_call: TRBV28; cdr3_nt: TGTGCCACCACAACATACCCTAATCAGCCCCAGCATTTT; cdr3_aa: CATTTYPNQPQHF
j_call: TRBJ2-1; d_call: NA; clone_size: few; cdr3_length: 12; v_call: TRBV10-2; cdr3_nt: TGCGCCAGCAGCCGGGACTTCCGTGAGCAGTTCTTC; cdr3_aa: CASSRDFREQFF
j_call: TRBJ2-3; d_call: NA; clone_size: many; cdr3_length: 12; v_call: TRBV10-2; cdr3_nt: TGCGCCAGCAGGGCTGGCACAGATACGCAGTATTTT; cdr3_aa: CASRAGTDTQYF
j_call: TRBJ2-4; d_call: NA; clone_size: few; cdr3_length: 14; v_call: TRBV11-2; cdr3_nt: TGTGCCAGCCAAGGTCGGGGGAATCCATACTATCAGTACTTC; cdr3_aa: CASQGRGNPYYQYF
j_call: TRBJ2-4; d_call: NA; clone_size: many; cdr3_length: 11; v_call: TRBV20-1; cdr3_nt: TGCAGTGCTAGGAGCGGAAACATTCAGTACTTC; cdr3_aa: CSARSGNIQYF
j_call: TRBJ2-7; d_call: TRBD2; clone_size: few; cdr3_length: 14; v_call: TRBV9; cdr3_nt: TGTGCCAGCAGCGACGGCAGCGGGAGTTACGAGCAGTACTTC; cdr3_aa: CASSDGSGSYEQYF
j_call: TRBJ1-1; d_call: NA; clone_size: many; cdr3_length: 13; v_call: TRBV20-1; cdr3_nt: TGCAGTGCTCTTAGGGGTCTGGGCACTGAAGCTTTCTTT; cdr3_aa: CSALRGLGTEAFF
j_call: TRBJ1-2; d_call: NA; clone_size: many; cdr3_length: 12; v_call: TRBV6-5; cdr3_nt: TGTGCCAGCAGTTCGCTGGCGGATGGCTACACCTTC; cdr3_aa: CASSSLADGYTF
j_call: TRBJ2-3; d_call: NA; clone_size: few; cdr3_length: 16; v_call: TRBV7-9; cdr3_nt: TGTGCCAGCAGTGACCCTTGGGCGAGGGGCACAGATACGCAGTATTTT; cdr3_aa: CASSDPWARGTDTQYF
j_call: TRBJ2-2; d_call: NA; clone_size: many; cdr3_length: 13; v_call: TRBV2; cdr3_nt: TGTGCCAGCATAGCAGGCTACAACGGGGAGCTGTTTTTT; cdr3_aa: CASIAGYNGELFF
j_call: TRBJ2-1; d_call: NA; clone_size: many; cdr3_length: 15; v_call: TRBV24-1; cdr3_nt: TGTGCCACCAGTGATTTTGACAGAACCTACAATGAGCAGTTCTTC; cdr3_aa: CATSDFDRTYNEQFF
j_call: TRBJ1-2; d_call: TRBD1; clone_size: many; cdr3_length: 18; v_call: TRBV4-3; cdr3_nt: TGCGCCAGCAGCCAAGTGCACCGGGACAGGGCCCCCTCCTATGGCTACACCTTC; cdr3_aa: CASSQVHRDRAPSYGYTF
j_call: TRBJ1-5; d_call: NA; clone_size: many; cdr3_length: 13; v_call: TRBV12-3/TRBV12-4; cdr3_nt: TGTGCCAGCAGTTTAGCACAGAATCAGCCCCAGAATTTT; cdr3_aa: CASSLAQNQPQNF
j_call: TRBJ2-7; d_call: NA; clone_size: many; cdr3_length: 14; v_call: TRBV9; cdr3_nt: TGTGCCAGCAGCGTAGACCACAGTTCCTACGAGCAGTACTTC; cdr3_aa: CASSVDHSSYEQYF
j_call: TRBJ2-1; d_call: NA; clone_size: many; cdr3_length: 16; v_call: TRBV7-6; cdr3_nt: TGTGCCAGCAGTCACGCGAGAGGGGTTCCCTACAATGAGCAGTTCTTC; cdr3_aa: CASSHARGVPYNEQFF
j_call: TRBJ2-3; d_call: TRBD2; clone_size: many; cdr3_length: 18; v_call: TRBV3-1; cdr3_nt: TGTGCCAGCAGCCAAGTAGGTGGGAGGGCCATGATCACAGATACGCAGTATTTT; cdr3_aa: CASSQVGGRAMITDTQYF
j_call: TRBJ2-3; d_call: NA; clone_size: NA; cdr3_length: 14; v_call: TRBV11-2; cdr3_nt: TGTGCCAGCTCTTGGGACACCCTCACAGATACGCAGTATTTT; cdr3_aa: CASSWDTLTDTQYF
j_call: TRBJ1-3; d_call: TRBD1; clone_size: many; cdr3_length: 14; v_call: TRBV5-1; cdr3_nt: TGCGCCAGCAGCGTCGACAGGGGACGAAACACCATATATTTT; cdr3_aa: CASSVDRGRNTIYF
j_call: TRBJ2-1; d_call: NA; clone_size: many; cdr3_length: 13; v_call: TRBV5-6; cdr3_nt: TGTGCCAGCAGCAGCAGGGTAGGGCATGAGCAGTTCTTC; cdr3_aa: CASSSRVGHEQFF
j_call: TRBJ1-1; d_call: NA; clone_size: many; cdr3_length: 13; v_call: TRBV3-1; cdr3_nt: TGTGCCAGCAGCCAGGACAGTATCACTGAAGCTTTCTTT; cdr3_aa: CASSQDSITEAFF